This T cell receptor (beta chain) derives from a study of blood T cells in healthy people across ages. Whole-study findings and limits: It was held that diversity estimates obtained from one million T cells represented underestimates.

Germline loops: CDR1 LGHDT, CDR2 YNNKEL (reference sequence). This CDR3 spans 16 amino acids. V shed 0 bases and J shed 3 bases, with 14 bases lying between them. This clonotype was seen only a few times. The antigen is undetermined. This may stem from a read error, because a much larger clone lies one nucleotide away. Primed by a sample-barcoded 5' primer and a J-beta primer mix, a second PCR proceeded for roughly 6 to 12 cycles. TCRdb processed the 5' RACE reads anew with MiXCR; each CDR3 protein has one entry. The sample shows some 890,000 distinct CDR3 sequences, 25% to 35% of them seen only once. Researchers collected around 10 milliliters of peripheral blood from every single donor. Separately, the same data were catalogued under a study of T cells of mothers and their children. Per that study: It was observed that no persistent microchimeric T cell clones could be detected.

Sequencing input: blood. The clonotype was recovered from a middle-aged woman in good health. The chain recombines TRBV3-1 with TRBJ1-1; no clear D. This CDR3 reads CASSQEWGLGDTEAFF. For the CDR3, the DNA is TGTGCCAGCAGCCAAGAGTGGGGTCTCGGAGACACTGAAGCTTTCTTT.